One sample yielded the 10 T cell receptor beta chains listed below, sequenced in a study of T cell changes during pregnancy in multiple sclerosis. The data were produced by immunoSEQ multiplex PCR, yet TCRdb's version contains in-frame clones alone and is incomplete. Of around 33,000 clones in the sample, around 90% were seen once. The sample in question was peripheral blood, obtained in the third trimester of pregnancy. The receptors here all came from a female donor in good health, enrolled as a control in a pregnancy study.

The gene calls are TRBV6-4 and TRBJ2-3, with a weak D call TRBD1 (7 bases). Germline CDR1 MRHNA, CDR2 SNTAGT. The CDR3 sequence is 15 residues long. Trimming stripped 2 bases from V and 3 bases from J, with 12 bases between. The CDR3 DNA is TGTGCCAGCAGTGACCGGTCAGGGGGGACAGATACGCAGTATTTT. It is translated as CASSDRSGGTDTQYF.

The table lists this clone with a few counts. The chain carries TRBV9 and TRBJ1-6, with D uncertain. V gave up 2 bases and J gave up 5 bases, with 17 bases separating them. This CDR3 is built from 17 residues. The germline V gene has CDR1 SGDLS and CDR2 YYNGEE. The CDR3 sequence is CASSVTAHETHNSPLHF. The CDR3 DNA reads as TGTGCCAGCAGCGTCACAGCCCATGAAACTCATAATTCACCCCTCCACTTT.

This chain uses TRBV9 with TRBJ2-1, with 16 positions matching TRBD2. V was pared by 4 bases and J by 2 bases, with 6 bases of the junction left unmatched. From germline, CDR1 is SGDLS and CDR2 YYNGEE. This CDR3 comprises 18 residues. Here the CDR3 reads CASSPGTSGRATYNEQFF. The CDR3, as DNA: TGTGCCAGCAGCCCTGGGACTAGCGGGAGGGCTACCTACAATGAGCAGTTCTTC.

The chain links TRBV4-3 to TRBJ2-7; D might be TRBD1 (5 bases). This CDR3 is 13 amino acids long. Germline V gene lookup returns CDR1 LGHNA and CDR2 YSLEER. The germline V and J ends were trimmed by 3 bases and 5 bases, with 11 bases remaining between them. The DNA for the CDR3 is TGCGCCAGCAGCCAGGGGCTGACGAACGAGCAGTACTTC. Translating it yields CASSQGLTNEQYF.

The chain couples TRBV27 to TRBJ1-1, with D uncertain. This CDR3 has 13 amino acids. Trimming shortened V by 3 bases and J by 4 bases, and 9 bases separated the two germline ends. In germline, CDR1 is MNHEY, CDR2 SMNVEV (reference sequence). Here the CDR3 reads CASSLREVTEAFF. The DNA for the CDR3 is TGTGCCAGCAGTTTGAGGGAAGTCACTGAAGCTTTCTTT.

The chain couples TRBV2 to TRBJ2-5, with 8 bases that match TRBD2. CDR1 SNHLY and CDR2 FYNNEI come from the germline V gene. J was trimmed by 5 bases and V by 0 bases; bases with no gene match: 8. This CDR3 contains 16 residues. CDR3 nucleotides: TGTGCCAGCAGTGAAGCGTCCAGCCGCGGGGGGGAGACCCAGTACTTC. Residues: CASSEASSRGGETQYF.

The gene calls are TRBV9 and TRBJ1-3; D is unclear. Trimming removed 4 bases at V and 0 bases at J, with 8 bases between. The CDR3 has 14 residues. Germline V CDR1 and CDR2: SGDLS, YYNGEE. This chain's CDR3 is CASSPGYSGNTIYF. The CDR3 DNA reads TGTGCCAGCAGCCCCGGGTACTCTGGAAACACCATATATTTT.

The rearrangement joins TRBV5-5 to TRBJ2-5, with 8 positions matching TRBD2. After removal of 4 bases from V and 2 bases from J, the junction contained 10 bases not matched to a gene. The CDR3 sequence is 16 residues long. Germline values: CDR1 SGHKS, CDR2 YYEKEE (reference sequence). CDR3 sequence: CASSLHSGMGQETQYF. CDR3 DNA: TGTGCCAGCAGCCTTCATAGCGGGATGGGACAAGAGACCCAGTACTTC.

V is TRBV6-5 and J is TRBJ2-4; a weak D match, TRBD1 (7 bases). From germline, CDR1 is MNHEY and CDR2 SVGAGI. The CDR3 extends over 13 amino acids. V lost 7 bases to trimming and J lost 3 bases, with 10 bases between them. In DNA form, the CDR3 reads TGTGCCAGCACAGGGGGGTACAAAAACATTCAGTACTTC. It is translated as CASTGGYKNIQYF.

V gene TRBV27 combines with J gene TRBJ1-5; D gene ambiguous. The V and J ends lost 5 bases and 0 bases respectively, with 20 bases between them. Germline CDR1 reads MNHEY; CDR2 reads SMNVEV (reference sequence). The CDR3 loop spans 18 amino acids. DNA for the CDR3: TGTGCCAGCAGTGCGATCAAGGGAGGGTATAATAGCAATCAGCCCCAGCATTTT. It is translated as CASSAIKGGYNSNQPQHF.